These 20 T cell receptor beta chains came from one sample sequenced in a study of a mutant IDH1 vaccine in newly diagnosed glioma. The protocol was immunoSEQ multiplex PCR, while the TCRdb copy is restricted to in-frame clones and leaves out a portion. The sample lists tens of thousands of clones; about 85% were seen once. Time point indicated: week 35, safety follow-up. Each dose of the vaccine consisted of 300 ug of mutant IDH1 20-mer peptide, with topical imiquimod. These receptors lack a known antigen. Sequenced here: PBMCs, sampled from a glioma patient whose treatment included an IDH1 peptide vaccine. Receptors were obtained from a woman between 18 and 30 years old with glioma.

This chain connects TRBV5-1 to TRBJ1-1; TRBD1 is a possible D gene (6 bases). Trimming took 1 base from V and 5 from J, leaving 21 bases between them. The CDR3 loop spans 17 amino acids. Germline-derived CDR1 and CDR2 are SGHRS and YFSETQ. CDR3: CASSLKLRDRSMTEAFF. CDR3 bases: TGCGCCAGCAGCTTGAAACTCCGAGACAGGAGTATGACTGAAGCTTTCTTT.

The rearrangement links TRBV9 to TRBJ2-3, with D possibly being TRBD2 (5 bases). Germline values: CDR1 SGDLS, CDR2 YYNGEE. The CDR3 spans 15 residues. Trimming took off 0 bases at V and 1 base at J, with 9 bases between the two ends. The CDR3 sequence is CASSVVPEGTDTQYF. CDR3 in DNA: TGTGCCAGCAGCGTAGTCCCGGAGGGCACAGATACGCAGTATTTT.

CDR3: CASSFLLDNRSYEQYF. In DNA form, the CDR3 reads TGTGCCAGCAGCTTCCTGTTGGACAACCGTTCCTACGAGCAGTACTTC. The rearrangement joins TRBV12-1 to TRBJ2-7; the D call in the table, TRBD1, was not verified against the DNA. TRBV12-1 is a known pseudogene. This CDR3 has 16 residues.

The chain carries TRBV27 and TRBJ1-4; D is uncertain. Trimming pared 4 bases from V and 0 bases from J, leaving 12 bases between. Germline V gene data show CDR1 as MNHEY and CDR2 as SMNVEV (reference sequence). CDR3 length: 16 amino acids. As DNA, the CDR3 is TGTGCCAGCAGTTCTAAACCACCGGCAACTAATGAAAAACTGTTTTTT. Translated: CASSSKPPATNEKLFF.

J is TRBJ2-1 and V is TRBV6-1, with 12 bases aligning to TRBD2. This CDR3 spans 15 amino acids. Trimming removed 6 bases from V and 6 bases from J; junction bases left unmatched: 6. CDR1 and CDR2 (germline): MNHNS, SASEGT. CDR3 in DNA: TGTGCCAGCAGAGGACTAGCGGGGCCAACCAATGAGCAGTTCTTC. This gives the protein CASRGLAGPTNEQFF.

The rearrangement links TRBV5-4 to TRBJ2-1; D ambiguous. Trimming left V 3 bases short and J 12 bases short, with 10 bases between. Germline assignment: CDR1 SGHNT and CDR2 YYREEE (reference sequence). This CDR3 is built from 11 residues. The DNA of the CDR3 is TGTGCCAGCAGCTCGTCGGAAAGGCAGTTCTTC. This encodes CASSSSERQFF. The variable domain in full, with the rest retrieved from reference TRBV5-4 and TRBJ2-1, is ETGVTQSPTHLIKTRGQQVTLRCSSQSGHNTVSWYQQALGQGPQFIFQYYREEENGRGNFPPRFSGLQFPNYSSELNVNALELDDSALYLCASSSSERQFFGPGTRLTVL.

This clone was counted a few times. The rearrangement uses TRBV5-1 and TRBJ2-1, with 8 bases fitting TRBD2. The junction had 6 bases not matched to a gene; V was cut back by 1 base and J by 9 bases. CDR3 size: 14 residues. Germline CDR1 reads SGHRS; CDR2 reads YFSETQ. In DNA, the CDR3 is TGCGCCAGCAGCTTGCACGATGCGGGGGGTGAGCAGTTCTTC. The encoded protein is CASSLHDAGGEQFF.

The V gene is TRBV6-1, the J gene TRBJ1-3; perhaps TRBD1 as D (5 bases). The CDR3 has 13 amino acids. The V and J ends lost 7 bases and 4 bases respectively, with 11 bases between them. CDR1 MNHNS and CDR2 SASEGT come from the germline V gene. The CDR3 DNA follows: TGTGCCAGCACTAGGGGTGCCGGAAACACCATATATTTT. The encoded protein is CASTRGAGNTIYF.

The chain uses TRBV27 and TRBJ1-4; D not resolved. Trimming left V 6 bases short and J 13 bases short, with 15 bases between. The CDR3 spans 12 residues. The V gene's germline CDR1 is MNHEY and CDR2 SMNVEV (reference sequence). The CDR3 sequence is CASSASGGILFF. CDR3 DNA sequence: TGTGCCAGCAGCGCCTCTGGCGGAATACTGTTTTTT.

This clone has a single count. The chain links TRBV13 to TRBJ2-1, with a possible D match to TRBD2 (7 bases). This CDR3 has 14 residues. Trimming removed 1 base at V and 8 bases at J, with 12 bases between. From germline, CDR1 is PRHDT and CDR2 FYEKMQ (reference sequence). The CDR3 region has the DNA TGTGCCAGCAGCTTAGTGGGAGGGGGGGATGAGCAGTTCTTC. It is translated as CASSLVGGGDEQFF. Full variable domain (remainder filled in from reference TRBV13 and TRBJ2-1): AAGVIQSPRHLIKEKRETATLKCYPIPRHDTVYWYQQGPGQDPQFLISFYEKMQSDKGSIPDRFSAQQFSDYHSELNMSSLELGDSALYFCASSLVGGGDEQFFGPGTRLTVL.

This clone was detected only a few times. The V call is TRBV18, the J call TRBJ1-5, with D unresolved. V shed 4 bases and J shed 3 bases, with 13 bases lying between them. From germline, CDR1 is KGHSH and CDR2 LQKENI. CDR3 length equals 15 residues. The CDR3 protein is CASSRAASFNQPQHF. The DNA for the CDR3 is TGTGCCAGCTCACGGGCAGCGAGTTTCAATCAGCCCCAGCATTTT.

The chain links TRBV27 to TRBJ1-5, with TRBD1 identical over 8 bases. CDR3 length: 16 residues. V dropped 6 bases and J dropped 7; count of bases not matched to a gene: 14. Germline V gene lookup returns CDR1 MNHEY and CDR2 SMNVEV (reference sequence). CDR3 sequence (DNA): TGTGCCAGCAGCCCCGCCCGTGGGACAGGAGGCCAGCCCCAGCATTTT. Translation gives CASSPARGTGGQPQHF.

V and J are TRBV5-1 and TRBJ1-1, with no clear D. This CDR3 has 13 residues. Per the germline V gene, CDR1 is SGHRS and CDR2 is YFSETQ. Trimming cost V 0 bases and J 1 base, with 4 bases left between them. The chain's CDR3 is CASSLETNTEAFF. The DNA for the CDR3 is TGCGCCAGCAGCTTGGAGACGAACACTGAAGCTTTCTTT.

The chain couples TRBV25-1 to TRBJ2-5; a weak D match, TRBD2 (6 bases). Germline V CDR1 and CDR2: MGHDK, SYGVNS. The CDR3 runs 13 residues. With 5 bases removed from V and 4 bases from J, the gap between germline ends came to 11 bases. CDR3 in DNA: TGTGCCAGCAGTACGGAGGGTTTAGAGACCCAGTACTTC. The encoded protein is CASSTEGLETQYF.

The J gene is TRBJ1-3, the V gene TRBV4-3, with 8 bases fitting TRBD1. The CDR3 totals 16 residues. Germline V lookup: CDR1 LGHNA, CDR2 YSLEER. Unmatched junction bases numbered 9, after V lost 4 bases and J lost 4 bases. CDR3 sequence reads: CASSRTGMAAGNTIYF. The CDR3 region has the DNA TGCGCCAGCAGCCGGACAGGGATGGCCGCAGGAAACACCATATATTTT.

This rearrangement joins TRBV4-2 to TRBJ1-5; D gene unclear. Trimming took off 0 bases at V and 3 bases at J, with 9 bases between the two ends. From germline, CDR1 is LGHNA and CDR2 YNFKEQ. The CDR3 is made up of 15 amino acids. The chain's CDR3 is CASSQEAGNNQPQHF. CDR3 DNA: TGTGCCAGCAGCCAAGAGGCAGGAAACAATCAGCCCCAGCATTTT.

This chain connects TRBV28 to TRBJ2-7, with 11 bases fitting TRBD2. This CDR3 is built from 15 residues. Germline assignment: CDR1 MDHEN and CDR2 SYDVKM. The V segment lost 5 bases and the J segment 2 bases; nucleotides outside the gene matches: 5. This chain's CDR3 is CASSRGTSGAYEQYF. In DNA form, the CDR3 reads TGTGCCAGCAGTCGCGGGACTAGCGGAGCCTACGAGCAGTACTTC. Filled out from reference TRBV28 and TRBJ2-7, the complete variable domain reads DVKVTQSSRYLVKRTGEKVFLECVQDMDHENMFWYRQDPGLGLRLIYFSYDVKMKEKGDIPEGYSVSREKKERFSLILESASTNQTSMYLCASSRGTSGAYEQYFGPGTRLTVT.

This clone was observed a single time. The genes are TRBV21-1 and TRBJ1-1; the table's D call, TRBD1, was not checked against the DNA. TRBV21-1 is an annotated pseudogene. The CDR3 runs 19 residues. This chain's CDR3 is CASSTRATGTIIMNTEAFF. The CDR3 nucleotides read TGTGCCAGCAGCACCCGCGCGACAGGGACCATAATAATGAACACTGAAGCTTTCTTT.

This clone was found once. The chain recombines TRBV30 with TRBJ2-5; possibly TRBD2 for D (5 bases). Germline CDR1 reads GTSNPN; CDR2 reads SVGIG (reference sequence). Trimming stripped 0 bases from V and 4 bases from J, with 9 bases between. The CDR3 totals 13 residues. The CDR3 loop is CAWSVSGGETQYF. The CDR3 DNA reads TGTGCCTGGAGTGTCAGCGGTGGAGAGACCCAGTACTTC.

The chain uses TRBV25-1 and TRBJ1-1, with a tentative D call TRBD1 (5 bases). This CDR3 is built from 13 residues. Germline CDR1 is MGHDK and CDR2 is SYGVNS. Trimming stripped 11 bases from V and 0 bases from J, with 13 bases between. CDR3 in amino acids: CAWGMCLNTEAFF. The DNA of the CDR3 is TGTGCCTGGGGGATGTGTTTGAACACTGAAGCTTTCTTT.